Below, 28 T cell receptor beta chains from the same sample are listed, as sequenced in a study of CD8+ T cells in alopecia areata (dated by TCRdb to 2016 to 2018). Receptors were amplified or captured by the immunoSEQ multiplex PCR assay. To provide template for TCR sequencing, every sample had RNA extracted and reverse transcribed into cDNA. The immuneACCESS repertoire file appears here via TCRdb, limited to in-frame rearrangements. These files lack a portion of the clones; in checked studies, under half of the deficit traces to unresolved V genes, and the cause of the others is not known. The sample includes 250,000 to 350,000 clones, with roughly 60% observed a single time. The ten largest clones represent around 0.84% of the sample. Reading the label with the study, this specimen's treatment or condition is: oral pan-JAK inhibitor, 5-10 mg twice daily. The source was CD4+ T cells sorted from blood, collected at approximately week 51, from a patient treated with tofacitinib. All receptors come from a human donor with alopecia areata.

The chain combines TRBV7-2 with TRBJ2-7; no clear D. Germline assignment: CDR1 SGHTA and CDR2 FQGNSA. The V end lost 11 bases, the J end lost 2 bases, and 13 bases lay between the germline ends. The CDR3 is 12 residues long. CDR3 nucleotides: TGTGCCGTTGCAGCCACACCCTACGAGCAGTACTTC. Amino acids: CAVAATPYEQYF.

The V and J genes are TRBV5-1 and TRBJ2-1; possible D gene TRBD1, 6 bases. CDR3 size: 16 residues. The V gene lost 0 bases and the J gene lost 13 bases, with 23 bases spanning the gap. Germline CDR1 is SGHRS and CDR2 is YFSETQ. In DNA, the CDR3 is TGCGCCAGCAGCTTGGAAACGTTGTTACAGGGATTTGGTCAGTTCTTC. Its translation: CASSLETLLQGFGQFF.

This rearrangement joins TRBV29-1 to TRBJ2-1, with D tentatively TRBD2 (5 bases). The V gene lost 8 bases and the J gene lost 5 bases, with 10 bases spanning the gap. CDR3 length: 11 amino acids. Germline-derived CDR1 and CDR2 are SQVTM and ANQGSEA. This chain's CDR3 is CSPRRNNEQFF. The CDR3, as DNA: TGCAGCCCCCGGAGGAACAATGAGCAGTTCTTC.

The CDR3 sequence is CASSPQTGAGGDIQYF. CDR3 DNA: TGTGCCAGCAGCCCACAAACGGGGGCAGGGGGTGACATTCAGTACTTC. The chain joins TRBV9 to TRBJ2-4; TRBD1 is a possible D gene (7 bases). This CDR3 is built from 16 residues. V lost 4 bases and J 8 bases, leaving 22 bases between the germline ends. Germline CDR1 is SGDLS and CDR2 is YYNGEE.

The rearrangement joins TRBV28 to TRBJ2-7; D remains unclear. Looked up from germline, CDR1 is MDHEN and CDR2 is SYDVKM. Trimming took off 8 bases at V and 3 bases at J, with 14 bases between the two ends. The CDR3 extends over 13 amino acids. Here the CDR3 reads CASRISGDYEQYF. For the CDR3, the DNA is TGTGCCAGCCGTATATCTGGGGACTACGAGCAGTACTTC.

V and J are TRBV9 and TRBJ2-3; D might be TRBD1 or TRBD2, each matching 5 bases. The CDR3 extends over 16 amino acids. V was trimmed by 4 bases and J by 0 bases, leaving 15 bases between them. CDR1 and CDR2 (germline): SGDLS, YYNGEE. The CDR3 DNA reads TGTGCCAGCAGCCCCCGAGGTGGGGACAGCACAGATACGCAGTATTTT. This sequence encodes CASSPRGGDSTDTQYF.

The genes are TRBV6-1 and TRBJ1-1, with D maybe TRBD1 (5 bases). The CDR3 has 16 amino acids. Germline CDR1 is MNHNS and CDR2 is SASEGT. V was shortened by 3 bases and J by 1 base, with 15 bases between the two germline ends. CDR3 sequence reads: CASSDLTGVTNTEAFF. CDR3 DNA sequence: TGTGCCAGCAGTGATCTCACGGGGGTTACGAACACTGAAGCTTTCTTT.

This clone was seen a single time. The V gene is TRBV30, the J gene TRBJ1-2; unclear D gene. Germline V lookup: CDR1 GTSNPN, CDR2 SVGIG (reference sequence). V lost 8 bases to trimming and J lost 8 bases, with 6 bases between them. The CDR3 is 8 residues long. CDR3 sequence reads: CALSGYTF. The CDR3 DNA sequence: TGTGCCCTCTCGGGCTACACCTTC. Looking up the rest from reference TRBV30 and TRBJ1-2 gives the full variable domain: SQTIHQWPATLVQPVGSPLSLECTVEGTSNPNLYWYRQAAGRGLQLLFYSVGIGQISSEVPQNLSASRPQDRQFILSSKKLLLSDSGFYLCALSGYTFGSGTRLTVV.

The V gene is TRBV29-1, the J gene TRBJ1-1; D remains ambiguous. Germline V gives CDR1 SQVTM, CDR2 ANQGSEA. The CDR3 sequence is 13 residues long. The germline V and J ends were trimmed by 1 base and 1 base, with 7 bases remaining between them. CDR3 region: CSVEGVRNTEAFF. The CDR3 DNA reads as TGCAGCGTTGAAGGGGTGAGGAACACTGAAGCTTTCTTT.

This clone appeared a few times. The rearrangement uses TRBV2 and TRBJ1-2; D is unclear. Trimming stripped 2 bases from V and 6 bases from J, with 16 bases between. Germline assignment: CDR1 SNHLY and CDR2 FYNNEI. This CDR3 region has 15 residues. The CDR3, as DNA: TGTGCCAGCAGTGAAAATAGACACGAAATCAATGGCTACACCTTC. Translated: CASSENRHEINGYTF.

The V and J genes are TRBV25-1 and TRBJ1-2; unclear D gene. The germline V gene encodes CDR1 MGHDK and CDR2 SYGVNS. This CDR3 contains 15 residues. Trimming removed 3 bases from V and 8 bases from J, with 19 bases in between. The CDR3 nucleotides read TGTGCCAGCAGTGATCACGCAATGGGAAGCCGCGGCTACACCTTC. Its protein is CASSDHAMGSRGYTF.

The CDR3 sequence is CASSHAVPGPAKNIQYF. CDR3 DNA: TGTGCCAGCAGCCACGCCGTCCCGGGCCCCGCCAAAAACATTCAGTACTTC. This sequence joins TRBV5-6 and TRBJ2-4; no clear D gene. Germline V lookup: CDR1 SGHDT, CDR2 YYEEEE. V gave up 4 bases and J gave up 1 base, with 18 bases separating them. There are 17 residues in the CDR3.

About this clone: The same CDR3 is also encoded by other DNA sequences in this sample. The V gene is TRBV29-1, the J gene TRBJ2-5, with 8 bases fitting TRBD2. The V gene end was trimmed by 5 bases and the J gene end by 4 bases; junction bases not matched to a gene: 3. Germline loops: CDR1 SQVTM, CDR2 ANQGSEA. This CDR3 is 12 amino acids long. The CDR3 here is CSVRGGRETQYF. CDR3 in DNA: TGCAGCGTTCGCGGGGGGCGAGAGACCCAGTACTTC.

The gene calls are TRBV5-1 and TRBJ2-5; 12 bases map to TRBD2. The CDR3 totals 15 residues. V dropped 6 bases and J dropped 4; count of bases not matched to a gene: 7. Germline lookup yields CDR1 SGHRS and CDR2 YFSETQ. CDR3 loop: CASTQGLAGPETQYF. As DNA, the CDR3 is TGCGCCAGCACCCAAGGACTAGCGGGGCCAGAGACCCAGTACTTC.

The chain is built from TRBV30 and TRBJ1-1, with a possible D match to TRBD1 (5 bases). Germline V gene data show CDR1 as GTSNPN and CDR2 as SVGIG (reference sequence). The CDR3 is 13 amino acids. Trimming took 2 bases from V and 1 from J, leaving 8 bases between them. The CDR3, as DNA: TGTGCCTGGAGTACGCAGGGGAACACTGAAGCTTTCTTT. It yields the protein CAWSTQGNTEAFF.

The chain couples TRBV6-5 to TRBJ1-1; unclear D gene. Germline V gene data show CDR1 as MNHEY and CDR2 as SVGAGI. The CDR3 is 13 amino acids. The V end was cut by 2 bases, the J end by 7 bases, with 11 bases between. The CDR3 DNA is TGTGCCAGCAGTTACCGGGGAGAGGGTGAAGCTTTCTTT. This encodes CASSYRGEGEAFF.

The V call is TRBV29-1, the J call TRBJ2-3, with 8 bases aligning to TRBD2. Germline lookup yields CDR1 SQVTM and CDR2 ANQGSEA. The CDR3 covers 16 residues. Losses at the gene ends were 6 bases for V and 2 bases for J; bases not matched to a gene: 13. CDR3 DNA sequence: TGCAGCGTCGCGGGGACCAGCGGGGGTTTCACAGATACGCAGTATTTT. Encoded protein: CSVAGTSGGFTDTQYF.

This chain links TRBV30 with TRBJ1-5; D remains ambiguous. Trimming cost V 2 bases and J 6 bases, with 20 bases left between them. The CDR3 extends over 16 amino acids. CDR1 is GTSNPN and CDR2 is SVGIG in the germline V gene (reference sequence). CDR3 loop: CAWSSHPPGMGQPQHF. The DNA of the CDR3 is TGTGCCTGGAGTTCCCACCCTCCGGGGATGGGTCAGCCCCAGCATTTT.

In its sample, this clone was seen a few times. The chain recombines TRBV7-8 with TRBJ2-3; D uncertain. CDR3 length: 17 residues. Trimming removed 3 bases at V and 3 bases at J, with 19 bases between. Germline V gives CDR1 SGHVS, CDR2 FQNEAQ. CDR3 in amino acids: CASSFADPGTWTDTQYF. Written as DNA, the CDR3 is TGTGCCAGCAGCTTCGCGGACCCTGGAACGTGGACAGATACGCAGTATTTT.

This clone was counted between two and nine times. The V gene is TRBV23-1, the J gene TRBJ1-1, with D maybe TRBD1 (5 bases). TRBV23-1 is annotated as an ORF whose role is uncertain. There are 14 residues in the CDR3. Trimming removed 6 bases from V and 0 bases from J, with 11 bases in between. The CDR3 loop is CASRGGTVNTEAFF. The CDR3 bases are TGCGCCAGCAGGGGCGGGACGGTGAACACTGAAGCTTTCTTT.

The V gene is TRBV25-1, the J gene TRBJ1-2, with unresolved D. The germline V gene encodes CDR1 MGHDK and CDR2 SYGVNS. The V and J ends lost 6 bases and 4 bases respectively, with 9 bases between them. This CDR3 is built from 12 residues. CDR3 in amino acids: CASRQAAYGYTF. In DNA, the CDR3 is TGTGCCAGCAGGCAGGCGGCCTATGGCTACACCTTC.

This clone occurred a few times. This chain links TRBV29-1 with TRBJ2-1, with TRBD2 matching 14 bases. J was trimmed by 3 bases and V by 5 bases; bases with no gene match: 6. This CDR3 spans 16 amino acids. Germline assignment: CDR1 SQVTM and CDR2 ANQGSEA. CDR3 loop: CSVLGTSGGDYNEQFF. CDR3 bases: TGCAGCGTTCTTGGGACTAGCGGGGGTGACTACAATGAGCAGTTCTTC.

CDR3 nucleotides: TGTGCCAGCAGCTCCCTAATACAGAGGACAGGGAGCGGCTACACCTTC. Translated, it gives CASSSLIQRTGSGYTF. V is TRBV11-2 and J is TRBJ1-2, with 8 bases lining up with TRBD1. Trimming took 4 bases from V and 8 from J; bases not matched to a gene: 15. The V gene's germline CDR1 is SGHAT and CDR2 FQNNGV. This CDR3 is built from 16 residues.

This clone was counted only a few times. The V gene is TRBV11-1, the J gene TRBJ2-7, with no clear D. The CDR3 spans 12 residues. Per germline, CDR1 SGHAT and CDR2 FQDESV (reference sequence). Trimming pared 2 bases from V and 3 bases from J, leaving 5 bases between. The chain's CDR3 is CASSLLGYEQYF. CDR3 bases: TGTGCCAGCAGCTTACTGGGCTACGAGCAGTACTTC.

The chain carries TRBV4-1 and TRBJ2-7; the D gene could be TRBD1 or TRBD2 (5 bases each). Germline CDR1 is MGHRA and CDR2 is YSYEKL. The CDR3 consists of 15 residues. Deletions cut 5 bases from V and 3 bases from J, with 17 bases between. The CDR3 DNA reads as TGCGCCAGCAGCATCCCCGGGACCGCGGGCTACGAGCAGTACTTC. Encoded protein: CASSIPGTAGYEQYF.

This clone was found a few times. This CDR3 is also generated by other DNA sequences in the sample. The genes are TRBV2 and TRBJ2-3; D is unresolved. CDR3 length: 11 amino acids. The V and J ends lost 5 bases and 0 bases respectively, with 0 bases between them. CDR1 and CDR2 from the germline V gene are SNHLY and FYNNEI. CDR3 in amino acids: CASSSTDTQYF. CDR3 DNA sequence: TGTGCCAGCAGTAGCACAGATACGCAGTATTTT.

The rearrangement joins TRBV4-1 to TRBJ1-4, with D unresolved. Looked up from germline, CDR1 is MGHRA and CDR2 is YSYEKL. The CDR3 covers 15 residues. Trimming removed 5 bases at V and 3 bases at J, with 13 bases between. The CDR3 spells CASSTRHHSNEKLFF. For the CDR3, the DNA is TGCGCCAGCAGCACCCGACACCACTCTAATGAAAAACTGTTTTTT.

There are a few counts of this clone. As DNA, the CDR3 is TGTGCCAGCAGTGAATTCAGGGCGTCGACTGAAGCTTTCTTT. This gives the protein CASSEFRASTEAFF. The chain is built from TRBV2 and TRBJ1-1; a weak D match, TRBD1 (5 bases). Germline-derived CDR1 and CDR2 are SNHLY and FYNNEI. This CDR3 has 14 residues. The V end lost 2 bases, the J end lost 5 bases, and 12 bases lay between the germline ends.